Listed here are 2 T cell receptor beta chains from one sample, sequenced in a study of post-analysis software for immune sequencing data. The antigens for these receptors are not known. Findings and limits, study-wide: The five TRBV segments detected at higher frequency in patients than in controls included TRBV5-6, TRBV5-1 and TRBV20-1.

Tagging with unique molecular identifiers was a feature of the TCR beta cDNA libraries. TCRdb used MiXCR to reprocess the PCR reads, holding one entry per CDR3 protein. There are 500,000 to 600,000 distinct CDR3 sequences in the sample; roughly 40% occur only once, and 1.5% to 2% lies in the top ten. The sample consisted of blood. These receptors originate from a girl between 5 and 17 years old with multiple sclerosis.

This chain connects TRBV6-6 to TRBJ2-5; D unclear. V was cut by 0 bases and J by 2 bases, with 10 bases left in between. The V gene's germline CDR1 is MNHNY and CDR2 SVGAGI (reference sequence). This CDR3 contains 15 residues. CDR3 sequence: CASSYSRLQQETQYF. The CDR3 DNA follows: TGTGCCAGCAGTTACTCGCGACTCCAGCAAGAGACCCAGTACTTC.

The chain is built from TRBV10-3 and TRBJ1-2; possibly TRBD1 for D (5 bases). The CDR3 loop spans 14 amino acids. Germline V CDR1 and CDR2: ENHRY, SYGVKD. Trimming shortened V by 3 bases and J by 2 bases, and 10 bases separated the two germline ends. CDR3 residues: CAISEGKGNYGYTF. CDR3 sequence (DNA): TGTGCCATCAGTGAAGGAAAGGGGAACTATGGCTACACCTTC.